One and the same sample provided the 18 T cell receptor beta chains below, sequenced in a study of T cells after yellow fever vaccination. TCRdb re-derived calls from the 5' RACE reads in MiXCR, one entry per CDR3 protein. The sample contains more than 120,000 distinct CDR3 sequences, 7% to 9% of which appear only once. Sequencing was performed on CD4+ T cells sorted from PBMCs, taken 5 days after the yellow fever booster vaccination. These receptors all come from a man aged 30 to 45 who received the YFV17D yellow fever vaccine.

This clonotype was counted ten times or more. The chain joins TRBV7-8 to TRBJ2-4, with 7 bases aligning to TRBD2. In germline, CDR1 is SGHVS, CDR2 FQNEAQ. Trimming removed 4 bases from V and 9 bases from J; junction bases left unmatched: 12. The CDR3 has 15 residues. The CDR3 DNA is TGTGCCAGCAGCTCGGAGGCGGGAGCGCGTGGCATTCAGTACTTC. Its translation: CASSSEAGARGIQYF.

For this clonotype: This may stem from a read error, because a much larger clone lies one nucleotide away. This chain links TRBV5-1 with TRBJ2-5, with a weak D call TRBD2 (5 bases). CDR1 is SGHRS and CDR2 is YFSETQ in the germline V gene. The CDR3 has 15 residues. V lost 0 bases and J lost 4, with 13 bases in between. CDR3 DNA sequence: TGCGCCAGCAGCTTGGGAAGGTCCGGAGGAGAGACCCAGTACTTC. Its protein product is CASSLGRSGGETQYF.

Regarding this clonotype: A much more abundant neighbour one base away suggests this may be a read error. The chain joins TRBV6-5 to TRBJ2-7; TRBD2 might be the D (5 bases). The CDR3 runs to 16 residues. Per the germline V gene, CDR1 is MNHEY and CDR2 is SVGAGI. V shed 2 bases and J shed 3 bases, with 17 bases lying between them. The CDR3 nucleotides are TGTGCCAGCAGTTACAACGGGATTCTAGGCCACTACGAGCAGTACTTC. Translating it yields CASSYNGILGHYEQYF.

In its sample, this clonotype was seen many times. CDR3 in DNA: TGTGCCAGCTCACCACGCAGGGGACTAGCAGACAATGAGCAGTTCTTC. Protein: CASSPRRGLADNEQFF. The chain couples TRBV18 to TRBJ2-1; 9 positions agree with TRBD2. Per the germline V gene, CDR1 is KGHSH and CDR2 is LQKENI. The CDR3 runs to 16 residues. V trimming: 1 base; J trimming: 5 bases; junction bases outside the gene matches: 6.

The V call is TRBV30, the J call TRBJ1-1, with 11 bases lining up with TRBD1. The CDR3 extends over 15 amino acids. The germline V gene encodes CDR1 GTSNPN and CDR2 SVGIG (reference sequence). Trimming removed 0 bases from V and 5 bases from J; junction bases left unmatched: 5. The chain's CDR3 is CAWSVYGTGGTEAFF. For the CDR3, the DNA is TGTGCCTGGAGTGTATACGGGACAGGGGGAACTGAAGCTTTCTTT.

The table lists this clonotype with many counts. The chain employs TRBV15 and TRBJ2-2; D gene ambiguous. Germline values: CDR1 LNHNV, CDR2 YYDKDF (reference sequence). The CDR3 is 15 amino acids. V gave up 1 base and J gave up 1 base, with 7 bases separating them. DNA of the CDR3: TGTGCCACCAGCAGAGGACGGATGAACACCGGGGAGCTGTTTTTT. Its translation: CATSRGRMNTGELFF.

This clonotype was seen more than once but under ten times. The chain couples TRBV20-1 to TRBJ1-2; possible D gene TRBD1, 5 bases. V lost 5 bases and J lost 3, with 19 bases in between. The germline gives CDR1 DFQATT, CDR2 SNEGSKA (reference sequence). The CDR3 length is 15 residues. CDR3 region: CSAGSPGFNHYGYTF. Written as DNA, the CDR3 is TGCAGTGCTGGAAGTCCAGGGTTTAACCACTATGGCTACACCTTC.

J is TRBJ1-6 and V is TRBV20-1; TRBD1 is a possible D gene (6 bases). The CDR3 runs 14 residues. Germline assignment: CDR1 DFQATT and CDR2 SNEGSKA (reference sequence). The V end was cut by 1 base, the J end by 4 bases, with 8 bases between. CDR3 nucleotides: TGCAGTGCTAGAGGAACAGGGTATAATTCACCCCTCCACTTT. Its translation: CSARGTGYNSPLHF.

This clonotype was detected ten times or more. The chain recombines TRBV11-2 with TRBJ2-1, with TRBD2 matching 14 bases. Germline trimming cut 5 bases from V and 1 base from J; bases unmatched to any gene: 7. The CDR3 sequence is 18 residues long. CDR1 and CDR2 (germline): SGHAT, FQNNGV. The CDR3 region is CASSPGTSGRGSYNEQFF. CDR3 bases: TGTGCCAGCAGCCCCGGGACTAGCGGGAGAGGGTCCTACAATGAGCAGTTCTTC.

This clonotype was found many times. The CDR3 protein is CASSVSGTSTDTQYF. For the CDR3, the DNA is TGTGCCAGCAGCGTAAGCGGAACTAGCACAGATACGCAGTATTTT. The gene calls are TRBV9 and TRBJ2-3, with a weak D call TRBD2 (5 bases). Germline-derived CDR1 and CDR2 are SGDLS and YYNGEE. This CDR3 region has 15 residues. Trimming shortened V by 1 base and J by 0 bases, and 9 bases separated the two germline ends.

This sequence joins TRBV7-9 and TRBJ1-2; D is unclear. The V gene lost 4 bases and the J gene lost 8 bases, with 8 bases spanning the gap. The CDR3 covers 11 residues. Germline values: CDR1 SEHNR, CDR2 FQNEAQ (reference sequence). CDR3 DNA: TGTGCCAGCAGCTCCACGGACGGCTACACCTTC. It codes for CASSSTDGYTF.

In this sample, this clonotype turned up a few times. This sequence joins TRBV20-1 and TRBJ1-5; D might be TRBD1 (5 bases). From germline, CDR1 is DFQATT and CDR2 SNEGSKA (reference sequence). With 0 bases removed from V and 6 bases from J, the gap between germline ends came to 27 bases. CDR3 length equals 19 residues. CDR3 in amino acids: CSARDALTGTPGVGQPQHF. As DNA, the CDR3 is TGCAGTGCTAGAGACGCCCTAACCGGGACGCCGGGGGTCGGTCAGCCCCAGCATTTT.

This clonotype was detected ten times or more. The V and J genes are TRBV2 and TRBJ2-2; no reliable D call. Germline loops: CDR1 SNHLY, CDR2 FYNNEI. The CDR3 runs to 12 residues. V was trimmed by 4 bases and J by 5 bases, leaving 5 bases between them. DNA of the CDR3: TGTGCCAGCAGTGGAAATACCGGGGAGCTGTTTTTT. It translates to CASSGNTGELFF.

Many counts were recorded for this clonotype. The DNA for the CDR3 is TGTGCCAGCAGCTTAGTATTGGTCGTATCCAGGGAGATTCGGAACGAGCAGTACTTC. Protein: CASSLVLVVSREIRNEQYF. V is TRBV11-1 and J is TRBJ2-7, with D perhaps TRBD1 or TRBD2 (5 bases each). This CDR3 has 19 residues. CDR1 and CDR2 from the germline V gene are SGHAT and FQDESV (reference sequence). Trimming took off 1 base at V and 5 bases at J, with 27 bases between the two ends.

This clonotype was counted many times. The chain joins TRBV4-3 to TRBJ2-7; D may be TRBD1 (6 bases). Trimming stripped 4 bases from V and 3 bases from J, with 10 bases between. In germline, CDR1 is LGHNA, CDR2 YSLEER. The CDR3 runs to 13 residues. CDR3 bases: TGCGCCAGCAGCCGCGGACAGAACTACGAGCAGTACTTC. Encoded protein: CASSRGQNYEQYF.

To note about this clonotype: This may be a read error: a much more frequent sequence differs by one nucleotide. The chain recombines TRBV2 with TRBJ2-1; weak D call: TRBD2 (6 bases). Trimming removed 7 bases from V and 10 bases from J, with 17 bases in between. Germline CDR1 reads SNHLY; CDR2 reads FYNNEI. The CDR3 has 13 amino acids. CDR3 residues: CASTLAELKEQFF. The CDR3, as DNA: TGTGCCAGCACCTTAGCGGAGCTCAAAGAGCAGTTCTTC.

This clonotype was seen more than once but under ten times. The J gene is TRBJ2-1, the V gene TRBV7-2; D not resolved. Per the germline V gene, CDR1 is SGHTA and CDR2 is FQGNSA. The ends were cut back, 4 bases at V and 0 bases at J, with 10 bases in the middle. CDR3 length equals 15 residues. The CDR3 nucleotides are TGTGCCAGCAGCTCGCAGCTTAGCTCCTACAATGAGCAGTTCTTC. Translating gives CASSSQLSSYNEQFF. The full variable domain, rest sourced from reference TRBV7-2 and TRBJ2-1, is GAGVSQSPSNKVTEKGKDVELRCDPISGHTALYWYRQSLGQGLEFLIYFQGNSAPDKSGLPSDRFSAERTGGSVSTLTIQRTQQEDSAVYLCASSSQLSSYNEQFFGPGTRLTVL.

This clonotype was observed a handful of times. This chain links TRBV12-3 or TRBV12-4 with TRBJ2-2; D perhaps matches TRBD2 (5 bases). The V end lost 5 bases, the J end lost 2 bases, and 12 bases lay between the germline ends. This CDR3 region has 15 residues. The CDR3 DNA follows: TGTGCCAGCAGTCGCGGGTGGGAAAACACCGGGGAGCTGTTTTTT. This sequence encodes CASSRGWENTGELFF.